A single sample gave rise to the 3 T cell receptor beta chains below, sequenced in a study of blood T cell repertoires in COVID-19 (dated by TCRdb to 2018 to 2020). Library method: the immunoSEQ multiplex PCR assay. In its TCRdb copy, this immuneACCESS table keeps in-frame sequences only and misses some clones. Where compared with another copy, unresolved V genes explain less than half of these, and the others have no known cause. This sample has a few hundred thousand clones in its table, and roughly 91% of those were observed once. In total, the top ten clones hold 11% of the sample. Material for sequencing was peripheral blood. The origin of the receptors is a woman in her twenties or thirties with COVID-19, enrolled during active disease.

The DNA of the CDR3 is TGCAGCGTTGAAGAGGGGACTTTCTATGGCTACACCTTC. Translation: CSVEEGTFYGYTF. This sequence joins TRBV29-1 and TRBJ1-2, with D possibly matching TRBD1 (5 bases). This CDR3 has 13 amino acids. V lost 0 bases and J lost 4, with 9 bases in between. Germline values: CDR1 SQVTM, CDR2 ANQGSEA.

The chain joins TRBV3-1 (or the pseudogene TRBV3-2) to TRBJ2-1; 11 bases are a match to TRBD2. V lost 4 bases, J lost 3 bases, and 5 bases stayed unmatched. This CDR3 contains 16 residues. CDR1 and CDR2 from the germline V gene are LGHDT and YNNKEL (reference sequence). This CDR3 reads CASSPLAGGIYNEQFF. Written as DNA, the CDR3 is TGTGCCAGCAGCCCATTAGCGGGGGGGATCTACAATGAGCAGTTCTTC.

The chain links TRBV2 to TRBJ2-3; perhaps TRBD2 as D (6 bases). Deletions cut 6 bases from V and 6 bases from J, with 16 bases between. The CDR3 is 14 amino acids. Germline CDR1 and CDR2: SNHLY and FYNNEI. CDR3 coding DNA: TGTGCCAGCAGCTGGGGCAGGGCGGGGGATACGCAGTATTTT. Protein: CASSWGRAGDTQYF.